These 19 T cell receptor beta chains share one sample of origin, sequenced in a study of blood T cells in healthy people across ages. Sample-barcoded 5' priming and a J-beta primer mix drove a second PCR of about 6 to 12 cycles. TCRdb analysed the 5' RACE reads with MiXCR anew, one entry per CDR3 protein. The table has around 580,000 distinct CDR3 sequences, under 55% seen once. The sequencing input was blood. These receptors were taken from a man older than 75 in good health.

The V and J genes are TRBV12-3 or TRBV12-4 and TRBJ2-1; D is ambiguous. The CDR3 contains 11 residues. Trimming took off 10 bases at V and 6 bases at J, with 10 bases between the two ends. In DNA, the CDR3 is TGTGCCACCTCTAGTTTCAATGAGCAGTTCTTC. This sequence encodes CATSSFNEQFF.

As to this clonotype: Because the CDR3's place on the DNA is in doubt, the DNA is left out and the CDR3 is given as listed by TCRdb. This chain connects TRBV6-1 to TRBJ1-1; TRBD1, as called in the table, went unchecked against the DNA. Germline V gene lookup returns CDR1 MNHNS and CDR2 SASEGT. The CDR3 contains 21 residues when both ends are counted. CDR3 sequence: CASTTGFNEQYFGPGATEAFF.

In its sample, this clonotype was seen a few times. Here the CDR3 DNA reads TGCGCCAGCAGCGAGGACAATGAGCAGTTCTTC. Translation gives CASSEDNEQFF. This sequence joins TRBV5-1 and TRBJ2-1; D gene uncertain. Trimming took off 4 bases at V and 5 bases at J, with 4 bases between the two ends. The CDR3 loop spans 11 amino acids. The germline V gene encodes CDR1 SGHRS and CDR2 YFSETQ.

This chain links TRBV5-1 with TRBJ2-7; either TRBD1 or TRBD2 may supply D (6 bases each). Germline V gives CDR1 SGHRS, CDR2 YFSETQ. CDR3 length equals 16 residues. V was pared by 0 bases and J by 4 bases, with 17 bases between. The CDR3 is CASSLASGANVYEQYF. In DNA form, the CDR3 reads TGCGCCAGCAGCTTGGCCTCGGGGGCGAATGTATACGAGCAGTACTTC.

This clonotype was counted between two and nine times. The chain links TRBV5-1 to TRBJ2-7, with D possibly matching TRBD2 (5 bases). V was clipped by 4 bases and J by 2 bases, with 16 bases between them. Looked up from germline, CDR1 is SGHRS and CDR2 is YFSETQ. CDR3 size: 15 residues. CDR3 region: CASSSDPGNAYEQYF. CDR3 coding DNA: TGCGCCAGCAGCAGTGATCCGGGAAACGCCTACGAGCAGTACTTC.

This clonotype was observed a handful of times. This may come from a read error, since a much larger clone is one base off. The gene calls are TRBV10-3 and TRBJ2-1, with 10 bases identical to TRBD2. The J call is doubtful: the DNA matches TRBJ2-7 better. Germline lookup yields CDR1 ENHRY and CDR2 SYGVKD. The CDR3 has 12 amino acids. Here the CDR3 DNA reads TGTGCCGCGACTAGCGGGCGGAATGAGCAGTACTTC. Residues: CAATSGRNEQYF.

The gene calls are TRBV3-1 and TRBJ2-7, with D tentatively TRBD1 (5 bases). V lost 4 bases to trimming and J lost 2 bases, with 15 bases between them. The CDR3 has 15 amino acids. Germline-derived CDR1 and CDR2 are LGHDT and YNNKEL (reference sequence). The CDR3 sequence is CASSRAGDSTYEQYF. CDR3 coding DNA: TGTGCCAGCAGCCGAGCCGGCGACAGTACCTACGAGCAGTACTTC.

This clonotype turned up a few times. This chain connects TRBV4-2 to TRBJ1-2, with D unresolved. Germline lookup yields CDR1 LGHNA and CDR2 YNFKEQ. There are 14 residues in the CDR3. V shed 2 bases and J shed 5 bases, with 12 bases lying between them. The CDR3 sequence is CASSQTDGYYGYTF. CDR3 DNA: TGTGCCAGCAGCCAAACCGACGGCTATTATGGCTACACCTTC.

Regarding this clonotype: The junction shows a germline mismatch at one end, possibly a read error. DNA for the CDR3: TGTGCCAGCAGTGACTCCAGGGACCACGAGCAGTACTTC. It is translated as CASSDSRDHEQYF. The rearrangement links TRBV6-6 to TRBJ2-7; D may correspond to TRBD1 or TRBD2 (5 bases each). The CDR3 runs 13 residues. Looked up from germline, CDR1 is MNHNY and CDR2 is SVGAGI (reference sequence).

This clonotype was seen a few times. The J gene is TRBJ2-5, the V gene TRBV5-1; TRBD2 matches 9 bases. Looked up from germline, CDR1 is SGHRS and CDR2 is YFSETQ. The CDR3 has 15 residues. J lost 4 bases, V lost 4 bases, and 8 bases had no gene match. As DNA, the CDR3 is TGCGCCAGCAGCGTGATAGCGGGAGTACGAGAGACCCAGTACTTC. Protein: CASSVIAGVRETQYF.

This chain connects TRBV20-1 to TRBJ2-1, with TRBD2 identical over 11 bases. The CDR3 is 18 residues long. The V gene end was trimmed by 3 bases and the J gene end by 0 bases; junction bases not matched to a gene: 10. CDR1 and CDR2 (germline): DFQATT, SNEGSKA (reference sequence). This chain's CDR3 is CSASTEGTSGFSYNEQFF. CDR3 bases: TGCAGTGCTAGCACGGAAGGGACTAGCGGTTTCTCCTACAATGAGCAGTTCTTC.

This clonotype was detected only a few times. The genes are TRBV27 and TRBJ2-7; 7 nucleotides align to TRBD2. Germline-derived CDR1 and CDR2 are MNHEY and SMNVEV (reference sequence). V gave up 3 bases and J gave up 0 bases; unmatched junction bases: 5. The CDR3 length is 15 residues. The CDR3 bases are TGTGCCAGCAGTTTGAGCGGGGCGAGCTCCTACGAGCAGTACTTC. It is translated as CASSLSGASSYEQYF.

The genes are TRBV7-2 and TRBJ2-4; weak D call: TRBD1 (6 bases). The end of the DNA is better explained by TRBJ2-7, so the J call may be wrong. The germline V gene encodes CDR1 SGHTA and CDR2 FQGNSA. The CDR3 length is 14 residues. The CDR3 bases are TGTGCCAGCAGCGTGGGGACAACGAGGGGCGAGCAGTACTTC. Its protein product is CASSVGTTRGEQYF.

CDR3 in amino acids: CASSLTTGGAGEQYF. The CDR3 region has the DNA TGTGCCAGCAGCTTAACAACAGGGGGGGCCGGCGAGCAGTACTTC. The rearrangement links TRBV7-9 to TRBJ2-5; tentative D call: TRBD1 (8 bases). The J call is uncertain, as TRBJ2-7 better fits the DNA end. Per the germline V gene, CDR1 is SEHNR and CDR2 is FQNEAQ (reference sequence). The CDR3 length is 15 residues.

This clonotype was detected only a few times. The CDR3, as DNA: TGTGCCATCCGCGGGCATGAGGGGGCCACTGAAGCTTTCTTT. Its translation: CAIRGHEGATEAFF. This chain uses TRBV10-3 with TRBJ1-1; the match to TRBD1 covers 7 bases. Germline lookup yields CDR1 ENHRY and CDR2 SYGVKD. The CDR3 covers 14 residues. V lost 8 bases and J lost 4; bases outside the gene matches: 10.

The chain uses TRBV7-2 and TRBJ1-6; the match to TRBD1 covers 11 bases. The CDR3 is 18 amino acids. With V trimmed by 4 bases and J by 0 bases, 5 bases remained unmatched. The germline gives CDR1 SGHTA, CDR2 FQGNSA. In DNA, the CDR3 is TGTGCCAGCAGCTCCCGGACAGGGGGCGCCTCCTATAATTCACCCCTCCACTTT. Translating it yields CASSSRTGGASYNSPLHF.

The CDR3 region is CASSALSFGEQFF. CDR3 DNA sequence: TGCGCCAGCAGCGCTTTGAGTTTCGGTGAGCAGTTCTTC. The J gene is TRBJ2-1, the V gene TRBV4-3; D call uncertain. With 5 bases removed from V and 9 bases from J, the gap between germline ends came to 14 bases. The CDR3 has 13 residues. Germline V gives CDR1 LGHNA, CDR2 YSLEER.

This clonotype was counted a few times. The chain couples TRBV9 to TRBJ2-5; D is ambiguous. Trimming took 1 base from V and 1 from J, leaving 14 bases between them. The germline gives CDR1 SGDLS, CDR2 YYNGEE. The CDR3 length is 16 residues. CDR3 loop: CASSVSPAASQETQYF. In nucleotides, the CDR3 is TGTGCCAGCAGCGTATCTCCCGCCGCATCCCAAGAGACCCAGTACTTC.

The chain links TRBV7-9 to TRBJ2-1; D call uncertain. Germline CDR1 SEHNR, CDR2 FQNEAQ (reference sequence). This CDR3 spans 15 amino acids. Trimming removed 1 base from V and 6 bases from J, with 13 bases in between. The CDR3: CASSLGPLGPNEQFF. CDR3 nucleotide sequence: TGTGCCAGCAGCTTAGGGCCCCTCGGCCCCAATGAGCAGTTCTTC.